Listed below are T cell receptor beta chains from one sample, sequenced in a study of cytomegalovirus exposure and HLA in healthy donors. Data came from immunoSEQ multiplex PCR; TCRdb stores just in-frame clones and leaves some out. The sample comprises about 170,000 clones, approximately 78% of which are singletons, and approximately 2.4% rests with the top ten. Sequenced sample: PBMCs. These receptor sequences come from a male donor in good health and CMV-seronegative. Both conserved end residues are part of each CDR3. Fields, in order: J gene, V gene, CDR3 protein.

j_call: TRBJ1-1
v_call: TRBV15
cdr3_aa: CATSRVRVTEAFF

j_call: TRBJ1-1
v_call: TRBV15
cdr3_aa: CATSRDVGGTEAFF

j_call: TRBJ2-5
v_call: TRBV7-3
cdr3_aa: CASSLTGRVGETQYF

j_call: TRBJ1-2
v_call: TRBV30
cdr3_aa: CAWSVNRNWGGYTF

j_call: TRBJ1-5
v_call: TRBV19
cdr3_aa: CASSISGGLIKPQPQHF

j_call: TRBJ1-1
v_call: TRBV5-1
cdr3_aa: CASSLAGVQNTEAFF

j_call: TRBJ2-3
v_call: TRBV4-2
cdr3_aa: CASSSQSTGDPETDTQYF

j_call: TRBJ1-5
v_call: TRBV9
cdr3_aa: CASSVGQGQPQHF

j_call: TRBJ1-3
v_call: TRBV5-6
cdr3_aa: CASSARQGLGNTIYF

j_call: TRBJ1-5
v_call: TRBV19
cdr3_aa: CASTNAGQGAYSNQPQHF

j_call: TRBJ2-6
v_call: TRBV5-1
cdr3_aa: CASSLGTSSSSGANVLTF

j_call: TRBJ2-7
v_call: TRBV4-1
cdr3_aa: CASSPEDSGRAYEQYF

j_call: TRBJ2-1
v_call: TRBV7-3
cdr3_aa: CASSKLAGGGDNEQFF

j_call: TRBJ1-1
v_call: TRBV29-1
cdr3_aa: CSVARRGNTEAFF

j_call: TRBJ1-1
v_call: TRBV7-2
cdr3_aa: CASSLLTGVNTEAFF

j_call: TRBJ2-7
v_call: TRBV7-2
cdr3_aa: CASSLAGGPSSYEQYF

j_call: TRBJ2-7
v_call: TRBV7-2
cdr3_aa: CASSLVFGGSYEQYF

j_call: TRBJ2-3
v_call: TRBV7-2
cdr3_aa: CASSFILAGGQGTQYF

j_call: TRBJ1-2
v_call: TRBV28
cdr3_aa: CASRPQGAFYGYTF

j_call: TRBJ1-4
v_call: TRBV4-1
cdr3_aa: CASTHPRQGNEKLFF